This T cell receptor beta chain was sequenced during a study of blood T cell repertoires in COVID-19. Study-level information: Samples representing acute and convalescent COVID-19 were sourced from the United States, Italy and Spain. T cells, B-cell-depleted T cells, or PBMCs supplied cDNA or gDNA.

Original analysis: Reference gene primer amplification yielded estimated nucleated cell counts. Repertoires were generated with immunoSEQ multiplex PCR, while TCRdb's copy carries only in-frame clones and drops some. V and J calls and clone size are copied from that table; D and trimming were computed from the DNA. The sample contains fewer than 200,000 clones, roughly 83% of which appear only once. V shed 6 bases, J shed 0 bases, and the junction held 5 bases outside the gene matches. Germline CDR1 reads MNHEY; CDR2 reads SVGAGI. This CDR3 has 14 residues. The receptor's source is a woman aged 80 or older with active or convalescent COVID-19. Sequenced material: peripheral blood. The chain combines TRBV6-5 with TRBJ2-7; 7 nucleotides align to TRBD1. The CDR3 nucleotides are TGTGCCAGCAGCCTAGGGGGCTTCTCCTACGAGCAGTACTTC. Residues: CASSLGGFSYEQYF.